This T cell receptor (beta chain) was documented in a study of cytomegalovirus exposure and HLA in healthy donors. Study-level findings and limits: It was reportedly the case that the classifier diagnosed cytomegalovirus status with high specificity and sensitivity. The majority of TCR sequences were rare, yet some public TCRs appeared in many donors. Looking again later, the authors saw that most CMV-associated TCR beta chains seemed HLA-restricted. HLA alleles were associated with roughly 15,000 TCR beta sequences in a later analysis at 0.05 false discovery rate.

Points on this clone: The antigen is unknown.

The PCR employed 60 Vbeta primers together with 13 Jbeta primers. Clones were sequenced by immunoSEQ multiplex PCR, and TCRdb holds only the in-frame ones, with some missing. The data contain roughly 150,000 clones, roughly 73% of them seen just once; the ten biggest clones take up about 11%. The sequence was collected from a man aged 18 to 30 in good health and CMV-seropositive. Sequences were obtained from PBMCs.

Here the CDR3 reads CASSLVPGQGHYEQYF. CDR3 nucleotide sequence: TGTGCCAGCAGCTTAGTCCCGGGACAGGGACACTACGAGCAGTACTTC. The chain is built from TRBV7-9 and TRBJ2-7, with 9 nucleotides matching TRBD1. The CDR3 is made up of 16 amino acids. J gave up 3 bases and V 1 base, and 7 bases lay outside the gene matches. Germline CDR1 SEHNR, CDR2 FQNEAQ (reference sequence).